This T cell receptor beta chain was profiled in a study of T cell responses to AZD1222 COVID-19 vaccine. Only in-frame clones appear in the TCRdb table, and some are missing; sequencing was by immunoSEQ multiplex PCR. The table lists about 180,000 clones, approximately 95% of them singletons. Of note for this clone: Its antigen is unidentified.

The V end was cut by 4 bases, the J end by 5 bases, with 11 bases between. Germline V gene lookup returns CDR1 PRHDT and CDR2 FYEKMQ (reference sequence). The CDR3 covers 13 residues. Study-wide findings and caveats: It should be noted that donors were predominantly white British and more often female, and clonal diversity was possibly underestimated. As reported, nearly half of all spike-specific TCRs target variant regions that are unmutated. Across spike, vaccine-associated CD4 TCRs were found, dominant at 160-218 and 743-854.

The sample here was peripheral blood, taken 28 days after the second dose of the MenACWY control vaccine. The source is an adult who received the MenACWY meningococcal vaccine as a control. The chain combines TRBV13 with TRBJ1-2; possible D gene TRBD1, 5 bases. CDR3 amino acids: CASSSPGGYGYTF. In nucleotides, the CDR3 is TGTGCCAGCAGCTCTCCGGGGGGTTATGGCTACACCTTC.